This T cell receptor beta chain was recovered during a study of neurological immune-mediated disorders. Study-level findings and limits: The study found no CDR3 amino acid sequences shared by expanded clones across subjects, suggesting private repertoires in all groups.

In this sample, this clonotype turned up many times. Its antigen remains unidentified. Blood bank volunteers in Maryland, USA, served as healthy controls. Unsorted libraries used 2 million PBMCs kept at -80 degrees C. The V gene end was trimmed by 6 bases and the J gene end by 9 bases; junction bases not matched to a gene: 5. CDR1 is ENHRY and CDR2 is SYGVKD in the germline V gene. The CDR3 sequence is 12 residues long. From 15-18 subjects, every sequencing run obtained over 200 million TCR-beta sequences. TCRdb used MiXCR to reprocess the 5' RACE reads, holding one entry per CDR3 protein. The sample lists some 26,000 distinct CDR3 sequences; 6.6% were seen once.

Sequencing was performed on PBMCs. The origin of this receptor is a woman aged 45-65 years in good health. This chain uses TRBV10-3 with TRBJ2-1; 7 nucleotides align to TRBD2. The CDR3 sequence: CAIRTSSSEQFF. CDR3 in DNA: TGTGCCATCAGGACTAGCTCCTCTGAGCAGTTCTTC.